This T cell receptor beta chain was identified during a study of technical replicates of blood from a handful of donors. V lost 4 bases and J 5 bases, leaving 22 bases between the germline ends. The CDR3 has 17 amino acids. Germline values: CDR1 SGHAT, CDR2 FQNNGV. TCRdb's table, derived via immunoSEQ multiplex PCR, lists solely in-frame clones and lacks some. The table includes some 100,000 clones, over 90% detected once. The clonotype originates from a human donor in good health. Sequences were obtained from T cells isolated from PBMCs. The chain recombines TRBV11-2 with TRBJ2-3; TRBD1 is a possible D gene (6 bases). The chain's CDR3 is CASSSGTLRGRGDTQYF. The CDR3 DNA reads TGTGCCAGCAGCTCTGGAACCCTCAGGGGACGAGGAGATACGCAGTATTTT.